Sequencing of this TCR beta chain was carried out in a study of shared clonotypes between healthy human individuals. Worth noting for this clone: The antigen remains undetermined.

Clones were read by immunoSEQ multiplex PCR, and TCRdb kept only the in-frame ones, dropping some. Altogether 1,500,000 or so clones are present, about 98.5% being singletons, with the ten largest covering 0.36%. Regarding the study as a whole: The naive CD4 repertoires of several donors were compared, and around 5.1% of clonotypes were shared.

Nashville, Tennessee was home to all donors, each a Caucasian adult. Sequences were obtained from naive CD4+ T cells sorted from blood. As for subset: CD45RA+ positively selected. This TCR was recovered from a man aged 25 to 40 in good health.

CDR3 loop: CASSHLGRGKASGNTIYF. For the CDR3, the DNA is TGTGCCAGCTCTCATCTGGGCCGGGGCAAGGCCTCTGGAAACACCATATATTTT. V is TRBV18 and J is TRBJ1-3; TRBD1 is a possible D gene (5 bases). Per germline, CDR1 KGHSH and CDR2 LQKENI. Between the trimmed V and J ends, which lost 6 bases and 0 bases, there was a span of 21 bases. This CDR3 is 18 amino acids long.